The source of this TCR beta chain is a study of blood T cell repertoires in COVID-19. Cohort allocation depended upon clinical history that participants reported. Per the original methods: Amplified reference gene primers provided the basis for estimating nucleated cell counts. The repertoire was sequenced with immunoSEQ multiplex PCR; TCRdb's copy has only in-frame clones and lacks some. V and J calls and clone size are as listed in that table; D and trimming were resolved from the DNA. Of hundreds of thousands of clones in the sample, roughly 88% were seen once. V lost 4 bases, J lost 2 bases, and 8 bases stayed unmatched. The germline V gene has CDR1 MGHRA and CDR2 YSYEKL. This CDR3 has 16 amino acids.

V usage is TRBV4-1 and J usage is TRBJ2-5; TRBD2 matches 9 bases. The receptor was derived from a woman aged 50 to 60 with acute COVID-19. The sequenced material came from PBMCs or T cells enriched from blood (not recorded which). Here the CDR3 reads CASSPLAGVRQETQYF. Here the CDR3 DNA reads TGCGCCAGCAGCCCTTTAGCGGGAGTTAGGCAAGAGACCCAGTACTTC.